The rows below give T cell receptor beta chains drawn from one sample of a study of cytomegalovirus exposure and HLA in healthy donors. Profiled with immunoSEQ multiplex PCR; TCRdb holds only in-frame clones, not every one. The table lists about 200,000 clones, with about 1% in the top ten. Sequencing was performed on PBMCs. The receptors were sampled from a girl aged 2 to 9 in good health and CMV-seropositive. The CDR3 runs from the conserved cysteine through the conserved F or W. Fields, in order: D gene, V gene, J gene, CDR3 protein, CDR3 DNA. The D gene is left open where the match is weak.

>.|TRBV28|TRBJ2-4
CASSAPGELAKNIQYF
TGTGCCAGCAGTGCGCCGGGGGAGCTAGCCAAAAACATTCAGTACTTC
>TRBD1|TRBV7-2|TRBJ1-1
CASSLVDRGLSNTEAFF
TGTGCCAGCAGCTTAGTAGACAGGGGGCTGTCGAACACTGAAGCTTTCTTT
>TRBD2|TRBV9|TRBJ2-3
CASSPVAGVDTDTQYF
TGTGCCAGCAGCCCAGTTGCGGGAGTCGACACAGATACGCAGTATTTT
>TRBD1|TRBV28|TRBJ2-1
CASSPRDRVFF
TGTGCCAGCAGCCCCCGGGACAGGGTATTCTTC
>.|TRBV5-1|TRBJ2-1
CASRTGSEDNEQFF
TGCGCCAGCAGGACCGGCTCAGAGGACAATGAGCAGTTCTTC
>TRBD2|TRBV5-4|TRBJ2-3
CASSWKRERTDTQYF
TGTGCCAGCAGCTGGAAGCGGGAGCGCACAGATACGCAGTATTTT
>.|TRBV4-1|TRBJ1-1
CASRTGNTEAFF
TGCGCCAGCAGAACCGGGAACACTGAAGCTTTCTTT
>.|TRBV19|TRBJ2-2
CASRTGTVGAGELFF
TGTGCCAGTAGGACGGGAACTGTCGGGGCCGGGGAGCTGTTTTTT
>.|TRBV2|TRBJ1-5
CASSEQGRGQPQHF
TGTGCCAGCAGTGAACAGGGGCGCGGTCAGCCCCAGCATTTT
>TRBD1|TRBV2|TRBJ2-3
CASSVSGQGGPWAFTDTQYF
TGTGCCAGCAGTGTCAGCGGACAGGGGGGTCCCTGGGCCTTTACAGATACGCAGTATTTT
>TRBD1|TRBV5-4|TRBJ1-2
CASSLGSAGQATNYGYTF
TGTGCCAGCAGCTTGGGGAGCGCTGGACAGGCCACTAACTATGGCTACACCTTC
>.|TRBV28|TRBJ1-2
CASSKQGRGSYGYTF
TGTGCCAGCTCGAAGCAAGGAAGAGGGAGCTATGGCTACACCTTC
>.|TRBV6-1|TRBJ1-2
CASRQSNYGYTF
TGTGCCAGCCGACAGTCCAACTATGGCTACACCTTC
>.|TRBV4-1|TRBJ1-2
CASSQGENYGYTF
TGCGCCAGCAGCCAAGGAGAAAACTATGGCTACACCTTC
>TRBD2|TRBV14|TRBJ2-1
CASSQRTSGSNEQFF
TGTGCCAGCAGCCAGAGGACTAGCGGGTCCAATGAGCAGTTCTTC
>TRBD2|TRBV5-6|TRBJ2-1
CASSPRVAGGNYNEQFF
TGTGCCAGCAGTCCCAGGGTAGCGGGAGGGAACTACAATGAGCAGTTCTTC
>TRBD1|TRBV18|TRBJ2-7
CASSPITGGMNEQYF
TGTGCCAGCTCACCCATAACAGGGGGCATGAACGAGCAGTACTTC
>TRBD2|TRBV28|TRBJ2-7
CASRLPPPIAGGIYEQYF
TGTGCCAGCAGACTCCCCCCGCCCATAGCGGGAGGGATCTACGAGCAGTACTTC
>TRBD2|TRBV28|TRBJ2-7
CAGSLGAGESEQYF
TGTGCCGGCAGTTTAGGAGCGGGAGAAAGTGAGCAGTACTTC
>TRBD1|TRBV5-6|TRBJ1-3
CASSLPSGGGGNTIYF
TGTGCCAGCAGCCTACCCTCAGGGGGAGGTGGAAACACCATATATTTT
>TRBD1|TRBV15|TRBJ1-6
CATSRGQGGGSPLHF
TGTGCCACCAGCAGAGGACAGGGAGGAGGTTCACCCCTCCACTTT
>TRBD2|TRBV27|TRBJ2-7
CASSLSVPGGPISYEQYF
TGTGCCAGCAGTTTATCCGTCCCGGGAGGGCCTATTTCCTACGAGCAGTACTTC
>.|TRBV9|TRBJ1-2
CASSVDRTGIDYGYTF
TGTGCCAGCAGCGTAGATCGGACGGGAATCGACTATGGCTACACCTTC
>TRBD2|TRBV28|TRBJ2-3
CASRLAGEPDTQYF
TGTGCCAGCAGATTAGCGGGAGAACCAGATACGCAGTATTTT
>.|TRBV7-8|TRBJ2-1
CASSWGVNEQFF
TGTGCCAGCAGCTGGGGGGTCAATGAGCAGTTCTTC
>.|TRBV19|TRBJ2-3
CASSIPPSPGGLDTQYF
TGTGCCAGTAGTATTCCCCCCTCACCAGGGGGGCTAGATACGCAGTATTTT
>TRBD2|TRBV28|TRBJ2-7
CASSLTSGSTYEQYF
TGTGCCAGCAGCCTCACTAGCGGGTCCACCTACGAGCAGTACTTC
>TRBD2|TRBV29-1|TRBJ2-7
CSVLAGGVYEQYF
TGCAGCGTTTTAGCGGGAGGGGTATACGAGCAGTACTTC
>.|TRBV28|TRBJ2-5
CASSRRAEYQETQYF
TGTGCCAGCAGTCGCAGGGCTGAGTACCAAGAGACCCAGTACTTC
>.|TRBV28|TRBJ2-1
CASSPESYNEQFF
TGTGCCAGCAGTCCTGAGTCGTACAATGAGCAGTTCTTC